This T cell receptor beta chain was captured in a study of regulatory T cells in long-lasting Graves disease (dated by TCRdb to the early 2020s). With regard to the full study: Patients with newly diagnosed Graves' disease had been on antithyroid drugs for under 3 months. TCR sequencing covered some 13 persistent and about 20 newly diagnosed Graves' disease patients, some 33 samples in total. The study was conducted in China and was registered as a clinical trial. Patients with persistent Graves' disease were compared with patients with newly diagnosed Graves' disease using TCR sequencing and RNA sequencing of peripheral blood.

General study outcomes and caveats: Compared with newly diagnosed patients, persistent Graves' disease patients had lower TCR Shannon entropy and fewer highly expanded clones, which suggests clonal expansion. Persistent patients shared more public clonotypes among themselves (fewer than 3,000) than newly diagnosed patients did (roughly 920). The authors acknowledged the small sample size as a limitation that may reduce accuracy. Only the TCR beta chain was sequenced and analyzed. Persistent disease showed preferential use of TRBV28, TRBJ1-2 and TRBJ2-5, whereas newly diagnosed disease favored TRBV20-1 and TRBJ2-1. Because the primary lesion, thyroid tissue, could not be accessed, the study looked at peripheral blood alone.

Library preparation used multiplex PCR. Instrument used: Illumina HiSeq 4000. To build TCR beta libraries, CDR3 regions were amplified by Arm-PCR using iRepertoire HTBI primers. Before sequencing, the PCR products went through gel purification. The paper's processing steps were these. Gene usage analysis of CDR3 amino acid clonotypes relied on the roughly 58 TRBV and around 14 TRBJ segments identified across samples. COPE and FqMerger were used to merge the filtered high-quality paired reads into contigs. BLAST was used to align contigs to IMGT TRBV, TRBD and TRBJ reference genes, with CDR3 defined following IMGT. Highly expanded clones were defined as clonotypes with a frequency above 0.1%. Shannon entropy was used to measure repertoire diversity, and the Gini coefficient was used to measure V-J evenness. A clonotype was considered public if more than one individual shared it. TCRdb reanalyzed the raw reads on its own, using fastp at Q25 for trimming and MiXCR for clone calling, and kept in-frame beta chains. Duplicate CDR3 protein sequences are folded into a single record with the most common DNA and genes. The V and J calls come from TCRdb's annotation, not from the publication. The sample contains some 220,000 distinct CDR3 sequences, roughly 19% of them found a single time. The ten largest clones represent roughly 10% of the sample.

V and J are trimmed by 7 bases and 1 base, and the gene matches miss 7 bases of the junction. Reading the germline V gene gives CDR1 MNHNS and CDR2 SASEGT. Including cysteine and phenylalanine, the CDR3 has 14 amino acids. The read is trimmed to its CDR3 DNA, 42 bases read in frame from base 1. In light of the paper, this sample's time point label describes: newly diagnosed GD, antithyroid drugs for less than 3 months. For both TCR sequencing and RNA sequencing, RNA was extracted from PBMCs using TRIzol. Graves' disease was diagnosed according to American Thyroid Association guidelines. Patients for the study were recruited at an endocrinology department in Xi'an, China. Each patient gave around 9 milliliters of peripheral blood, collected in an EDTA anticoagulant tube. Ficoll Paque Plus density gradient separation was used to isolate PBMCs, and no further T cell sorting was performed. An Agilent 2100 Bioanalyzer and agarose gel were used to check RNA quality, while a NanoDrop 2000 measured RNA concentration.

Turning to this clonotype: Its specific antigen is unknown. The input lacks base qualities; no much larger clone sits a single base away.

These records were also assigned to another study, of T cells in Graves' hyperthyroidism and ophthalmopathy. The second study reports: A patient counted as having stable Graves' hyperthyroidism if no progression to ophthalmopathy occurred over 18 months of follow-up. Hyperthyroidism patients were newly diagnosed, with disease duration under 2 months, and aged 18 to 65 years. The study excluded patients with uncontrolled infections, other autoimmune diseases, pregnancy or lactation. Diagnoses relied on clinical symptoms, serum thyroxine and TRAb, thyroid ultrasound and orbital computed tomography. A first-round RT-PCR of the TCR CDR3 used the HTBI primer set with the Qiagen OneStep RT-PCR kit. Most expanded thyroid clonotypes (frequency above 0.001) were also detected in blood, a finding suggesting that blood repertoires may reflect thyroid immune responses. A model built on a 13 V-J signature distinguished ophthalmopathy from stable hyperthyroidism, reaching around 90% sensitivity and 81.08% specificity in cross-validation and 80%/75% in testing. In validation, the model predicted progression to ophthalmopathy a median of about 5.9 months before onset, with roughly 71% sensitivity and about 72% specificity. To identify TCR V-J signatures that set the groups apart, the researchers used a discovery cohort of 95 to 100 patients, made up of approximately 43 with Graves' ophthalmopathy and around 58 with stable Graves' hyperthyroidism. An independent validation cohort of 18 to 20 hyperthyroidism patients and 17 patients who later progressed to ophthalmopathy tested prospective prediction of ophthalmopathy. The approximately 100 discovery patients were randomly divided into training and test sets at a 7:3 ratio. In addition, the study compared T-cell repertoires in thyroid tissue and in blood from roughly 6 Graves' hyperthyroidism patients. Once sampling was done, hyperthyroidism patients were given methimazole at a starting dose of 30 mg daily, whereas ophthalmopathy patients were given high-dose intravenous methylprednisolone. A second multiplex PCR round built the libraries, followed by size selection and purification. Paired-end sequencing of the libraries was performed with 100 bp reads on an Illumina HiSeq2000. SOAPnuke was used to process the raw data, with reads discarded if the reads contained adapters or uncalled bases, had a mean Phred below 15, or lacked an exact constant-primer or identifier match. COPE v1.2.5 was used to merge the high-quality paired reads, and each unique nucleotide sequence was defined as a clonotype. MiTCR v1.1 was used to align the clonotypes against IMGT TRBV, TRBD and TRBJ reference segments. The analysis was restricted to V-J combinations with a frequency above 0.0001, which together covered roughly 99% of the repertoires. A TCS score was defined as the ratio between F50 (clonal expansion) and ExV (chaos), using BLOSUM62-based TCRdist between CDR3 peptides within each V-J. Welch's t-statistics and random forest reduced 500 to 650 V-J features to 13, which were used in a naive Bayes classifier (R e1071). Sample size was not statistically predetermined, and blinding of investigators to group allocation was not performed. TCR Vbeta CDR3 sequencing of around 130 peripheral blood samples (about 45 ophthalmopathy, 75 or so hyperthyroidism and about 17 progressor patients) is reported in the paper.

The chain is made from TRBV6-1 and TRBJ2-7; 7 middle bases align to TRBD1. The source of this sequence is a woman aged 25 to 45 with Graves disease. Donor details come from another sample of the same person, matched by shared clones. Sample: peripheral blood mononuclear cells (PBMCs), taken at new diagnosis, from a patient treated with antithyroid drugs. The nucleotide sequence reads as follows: TGTGCCAGCAACAGGGACAGACTATCCTACGAGCAGTACTTC. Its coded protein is CASNRDRLSYEQYF.